This T cell receptor beta chain was sequenced for a study of T cells in Graves' hyperthyroidism and ophthalmopathy. What was amplified from RNA transcripts were TCR beta CDR3 regions. HTBI primers were employed in a first-round RT-PCR of the TCR CDR3. TCRdb re-derived calls from the multiplex PCR reads in MiXCR, one entry per CDR3 protein. Here the sample spans around 340,000 distinct CDR3 sequences, 15% to 20% being singletons. The CDR3 has 13 amino acids. Germline trimming cut 7 bases from V and 4 bases from J; bases unmatched to any gene: 3. This clonotype was detected many times. Sequencing was done on a sample of blood. The chain is built from TRBV12-3 or TRBV12-4 and TRBJ1-1; 10 bases are a match to TRBD1. The TCR sequence derives from a woman between 35 and 50 years old with Graves' ophthalmopathy. The CDR3 bases are TGTGCCAGCACTGACAGGGGGCCCACTGAAGCTTTCTTT. Translating it yields CASTDRGPTEAFF.